This T cell receptor (beta chain) stems from a study of PD-L1 blockade in urothelial cancer. Study-level information: Patients' histories included 0 to 3 prior chemotherapy regimens.

Time point meaning: peripheral blood 6 weeks after treatment start. The method was immunoSEQ multiplex PCR; TCRdb's version includes in-frame clones alone and lacks a portion of them. The sample carries 50,000 or so clones, 75% to 90% recorded once. This specimen was PBMCs, taken around atezolizumab (anti-PD-L1) treatment. This TCR derives from a man aged 60 to 69 with urothelial cancer.

CDR3: CASSLGRGQETQYF. In DNA form, the CDR3 reads TGTGCCAGCAGCTTAGGACGGGGGCAAGAGACCCAGTACTTC. The chain is built from TRBV7-8 and TRBJ2-5; TRBD2 might be the D (6 bases). Germline values: CDR1 SGHVS, CDR2 FQNEAQ. There are 14 residues in the CDR3. V was cut by 1 base and J by 2 bases, with 8 bases left in between.